Presented here are 6 T cell receptor beta chains from one specimen sequenced in a study of tumor and adjacent non-tumor tissue in lung cancer. No cell sorting was done before RNA was extracted from the tissue. The library came from three nested PCR rounds adapted from ARM-PCR protocols. One entry per CDR3 protein, called by TCRdb with MiXCR from the multiplex PCR reads. The data show approximately 71,000 distinct CDR3 sequences, 50% to 60% seen once. The sequenced sample consisted of lung tumor tissue. These receptors came from a man aged 50 to 59 with non-small cell lung cancer.

With respect to this clonotype: A junction boundary mismatches the germline segment, possibly from a read error. This chain uses TRBV29-1 with TRBJ1-2, with D possibly TRBD1 on 5 matching bases. Germline V gene lookup returns CDR1 SQVTM and CDR2 ANQGSEA. CDR3 length: 12 residues. The CDR3 nucleotides read TGCAGCGTGATGACAGTTAACTATGGCTACATTTTC. Protein sequence: CSVMTVNYGYIF.

To note about this clonotype: One end of the junction varies from germline; a read error may be responsible. The V gene is TRBV6-5, the J gene TRBJ2-3; no definite D call. Germline CDR1 MNHEY, CDR2 SVGAGI. The CDR3 runs to 15 residues. The DNA of the CDR3 is TGTGCCAGCAGTTACTCGATGACGAAACCAGATATGCAGTATTTT. Translated, it gives CASSYSMTKPDMQYF.

This clonotype has ten or more counts. CDR3 bases: TGTGCCAGCAGGAGAACAGGTCGCTACGAGCAGTACTTC. Its protein product is CASRRTGRYEQYF. J is TRBJ2-7 and V is TRBV6-6; possibly TRBD1 for D (5 bases). V shed 6 bases and J shed 3 bases, with 12 bases lying between them. CDR1 and CDR2 (germline): MNHNY, SVGAGI (reference sequence). This CDR3 has 13 amino acids.

This clonotype showed up many times. This sequence joins TRBV12-3 or TRBV12-4 and TRBJ2-2; D is ambiguous. The CDR3 sequence is 13 residues long. The V end was cut by 5 bases, the J end by 7 bases, with 11 bases between. In DNA, the CDR3 is TGTGCCAGCAGTCCCCGCGGCTACGGGGAGCTGTTTTTT. Amino acid sequence: CASSPRGYGELFF.

This clonotype was recorded many times. The rearrangement joins TRBV28 to TRBJ2-7; D is tentatively TRBD1 or TRBD2 (5 bases each). This CDR3 is built from 14 residues. CDR1 MDHEN and CDR2 SYDVKM come from the germline V gene. V gave up 2 bases and J gave up 0 bases, with 8 bases separating them. The CDR3 nucleotides are TGTGCCAGCAGTTTAGGGGGTGGCTCCTACGAGCAGTACTTC. It encodes CASSLGGGSYEQYF.

Regarding this clonotype: At one of its ends the junction is not consistent with the germline gene, which may arise from a read error. CDR3 in DNA: TGTGCCAGCATCTTAGCGGGGGACACCGGGGTGCTGTTTTTT. It codes for CASILAGDTGVLFF. The V and J genes are TRBV4-2 and TRBJ2-2; 9 nucleotides align to TRBD2. From germline, CDR1 is LGHNA and CDR2 YNFKEQ. This CDR3 is 14 amino acids long.